This TCR beta chain was sequenced in a study of blood T cell repertoires in COVID-19 (dated by TCRdb to the early 2020s). Concerning the study at large: Samples from collaborators originated in the United States, Italy and Spain and spanned both the acute and convalescent phases of COVID-19. Samples came from the ongoing ImmuneRACE study (first 160 participants) plus 1,254 subjects from 6 global collaborators. The repertoires were released in a freely available public database intended as a resource for research on the immune response to SARS-CoV-2. The sample metadata nearly always contained a de-identified subject ID, COVID-19 status, age in years and sex. The prospective study material was composed of cDNA or gDNA derived from T cells, B-cell-depleted T cells, or PBMCs. Deeply sampled blood TCRbeta repertoires from subjects exposed to, actively infected with, or recovered from COVID-19 were included in the dataset. HLA class I and class II types, where available, came from metadata supplied by the sample provider rather than from assay-based typing. The paper as a whole reports these results and caveats: Clinical and demographic metadata were provided uncurated, with the amount varying by source and participant.

The germline V and J ends show losses of 5 bases and 4 bases respectively, and no gene match explains 5 bases of the junction. CDR1 LNHDA and CDR2 SQIVND were looked up in the germline V gene (reference sequence). From its cysteine to its phenylalanine, the CDR3 spans 14 amino acids. Here the CDR3 DNA is all that survives: 42 bases in frame from base 1. The collaborating institutions used their own protocols to collect whole blood in K2EDTA tubes. For TCRbeta analysis, collaborators shipped samples in one of three forms: frozen whole blood, isolated PBMCs, or DNA extracted from either of those sample types. The immunoSEQ Assay, a bias-controlled multiplex PCR, was used to amplify TCRbeta CDR3 regions from genomic DNA. Concerning the study's data processing: The number of nucleated cells in each sample was estimated by amplification of reference gene primers within the assay. Sequence reads were collapsed and filtered to measure the absolute abundance of every unique TCRbeta CDR3 rearrangement. For each sample, productive Simpson clonality was calculated by taking the square root of Simpson's diversity index across productive rearrangements. What TCRdb holds here is the immuneACCESS table cut down to in-frame rearrangements. Part of the clones is not present; checked against another copy, under half of the missing clones reflect an unresolved V gene, and the others are unexplained. V and J calls and clone size come straight from that table; D and trimming were deduced from the DNA. For this sample there are 75,000 or so clones; approximately 87% appear just once. The ten largest make up about 20% of the sample.

Worth noting for this clone: Its binding antigen is unknown. No clone much larger than this one lies a single base away; base qualities are absent.

The receptor comes from a woman older than 75 with acute or convalescent COVID-19. The sample comprised peripheral blood. This sequence uses TRBV19 and TRBJ1-5; 7 bases in the middle match TRBD1. Here is the DNA: TGTGCCAGTAGTTTACAGGGGAGGAATCAGCCCCAGCATTTT. This encodes CASSLQGRNQPQHF.